These 30 T cell receptor beta chains share one sample of origin, sequenced in a study of CD4 and CD8 cells across lung adenocarcinoma regions. TCRdb reanalysed the PCR reads using MiXCR and keeps one entry per CDR3 protein. The table includes roughly 24,000 distinct CDR3 sequences, 52% detected once. The material sequenced was CD4+ T cells from the center of a lung tumor. The receptors stem from a male donor with lung adenocarcinoma. The CD4 and CD8 labels of this study may be unreliable.

The chain couples TRBV7-6 to TRBJ2-3; TRBD2 matches 9 bases. The end of the DNA is better explained by TRBJ2-1, so the J call may be wrong. CDR3 length: 17 residues. CDR1 is SGHVS and CDR2 is FNYEAQ in the germline V gene. CDR3 loop: CASSLAVAGGSGDTQFF. The CDR3 DNA follows: TGTGCCAGCAGCTTAGCGGTGGCGGGGGGGAGCGGGGATACGCAGTTCTTC.

This clonotype was detected once. As DNA, the CDR3 is TGCGCCAGCAGTGAGAGGAGGGATGGGAGTGGCTACACCTTC. As protein: CASSERRDGSGYTF. The chain carries TRBV10-1 and TRBJ1-2; D is unresolved. CDR1 is WNHNN, CDR2 SYGVQD, per germline (reference sequence). The CDR3 length is 14 residues. Trimming cost V 2 bases and J 7 bases, with 14 bases left between them.

Details on this clonotype: Germline and junction disagree at one end, which may indicate a read error. The chain carries TRBV6-1 and TRBJ2-3; D is possibly TRBD1 or TRBD2 (5 bases each). The CDR3 spans 15 residues. Per the germline V gene, CDR1 is MNHNS and CDR2 is SASEGT. The CDR3, as DNA: TGTGCCAGGGGTGGAGGAGAGAGGGGCCCAGAGACGCAGTATTTT. Protein sequence: CARGGGERGPETQYF.

In its sample, this clonotype was seen many times. V usage is TRBV6-5 and J usage is TRBJ1-5; D perhaps matches TRBD1 (6 bases). V lost 4 bases to trimming and J lost 0 bases, with 10 bases between them. The CDR3 length is 15 residues. In germline, CDR1 is MNHEY, CDR2 SVGAGI. The chain's CDR3 is CASSLQGFSNQPQHF. CDR3 DNA: TGTGCCAGCAGTTTACAGGGATTTAGCAATCAGCCCCAGCATTTT.

On this clonotype: A read error may produce the germline difference seen at one junction end. The V call is TRBV10-3, the J call TRBJ2-5, with 7 bases lining up with TRBD1. The CDR3 is 14 residues long. The germline V gene has CDR1 ENHRY and CDR2 SYGVKD. CDR3 region: CAGRGGGDQETQYF. In DNA form, the CDR3 reads TGTGCGGGGCGAGGGGGCGGAGACCAAGAGACTCAGTACTTC.

The V and J genes are TRBV7-9 and TRBJ2-3; 12 bases line up with TRBD2. The germline CDR1 and CDR2 sequences are SEHNR and FQNEAQ (reference sequence). The J segment lost 6 bases and the V segment lost 6 bases, leaving 10 bases of the junction unmatched. This CDR3 has 16 amino acids. CDR3 in DNA: TGTGCCAGCAGTCCCCGACTAGCGGGAGAAGGGGATACGCAGTATTTT. Protein: CASSPRLAGEGDTQYF.

The chain joins TRBV6-1 to TRBJ2-5, with 8 positions matching TRBD1. This CDR3 spans 16 amino acids. The germline gives CDR1 MNHNS, CDR2 SASEGT. V gave up 6 bases and J gave up 4 bases; unmatched junction bases: 13. The CDR3 reads CASSSPGGPSPETQYF. CDR3 in DNA: TGTGCCAGCAGCTCCCCAGGGGGCCCTTCCCCAGAGACCCAGTACTTC.

Points on this clonotype: The junction and the germline gene differ at one end; a read error may be behind it. The rearrangement links TRBV10-3 to TRBJ2-1; D possibly corresponds to TRBD1 (6 bases). Germline V gene lookup returns CDR1 ENHRY and CDR2 SYGVKD. CDR3 length equals 14 residues. The CDR3 loop reads CAGRGGRRQETQYF. CDR3 DNA: TGTGCGGGCCGTGGGGGCCGTCGCCAAGAGACCCAGTATTTC.

The gene calls are TRBV10-3 and TRBJ2-5, with D maybe TRBD1 (6 bases). The CDR3 has 14 residues. Looked up from germline, CDR1 is ENHRY and CDR2 is SYGVKD. This CDR3 is CAGNSRGVKNIQYF. The CDR3 DNA sequence: TGTGCGGGGAACAGCAGGGGTGTAAAAAACATCCAGTACTTC.

This clonotype was seen many times. The chain carries TRBV6-1 and TRBJ1-1; possible D gene TRBD1, 5 bases. The germline CDR1 and CDR2 sequences are MNHNS and SASEGT. This CDR3 contains 13 residues. Trimming cost V 4 bases and J 0 bases, with 6 bases left between them. The DNA for the CDR3 is TGTGCCAGCAGTGGACAGTTGAACACTGAAGCTTTCTTT. It yields the protein CASSGQLNTEAFF.

There are many counts of this clonotype. This chain connects TRBV5-1 to TRBJ2-5, with 7 bases identical to TRBD2. This CDR3 is 13 amino acids long. The germline V gene encodes CDR1 SGHRS and CDR2 YFSETQ. V shed 0 bases and J 11 bases; nucleotides not matched to a gene: 7. CDR3 in amino acids: CASSLAGGREQYF. The CDR3 bases are TGCGCCAGCAGCTTGGCCGGGGGGAGGGAGCAGTACTTC.

This chain uses TRBV6-1 with TRBJ2-1, with D possibly TRBD1 on 6 matching bases. The DNA end is more similar to TRBJ2-7, so the J call may be wrong. Germline CDR1 reads MNHNS; CDR2 reads SASEGT. The CDR3 spans 13 residues. The CDR3 here is CASNRARGSEQYF. In DNA form, the CDR3 reads TGTGCCAGCAACCGGGCCAGGGGTTCCGAGCAGTACTTC.

This clonotype was detected only a few times. Being one base from a much bigger clone, this may be a read error. The chain carries TRBV6-1 and TRBJ2-1; the match to TRBD2 covers 11 bases. The CDR3 extends over 15 amino acids. J was trimmed by 10 bases and V by 6 bases; bases with no gene match: 11. CDR1 MNHNS and CDR2 SASEGT come from the germline V gene. The CDR3 sequence is CASSLPSGRSYEQFF. As DNA, the CDR3 is TGTGCCAGCAGCCTCCCTAGCGGGAGGTCCTACGAGCAGTTCTTC.

V usage is TRBV27 and J usage is TRBJ2-1; TRBD2 matches at 7 bases. Matching the DNA end better, TRBJ2-7 makes the J call doubtful. In germline, CDR1 is MNHEY, CDR2 SMNVEV (reference sequence). The CDR3 length is 14 residues. The CDR3, as DNA: TGTGCCAGCACCGCTAGCGGCTCCAACAATACGCAGTACTTC. This encodes CASTASGSNNTQYF.

This clonotype has a single count. V usage is TRBV27 and J usage is TRBJ2-3; possibly TRBD2 for D (5 bases). The CDR3 sequence is 15 residues long. V shed 6 bases and J shed 12 bases, with 25 bases lying between them. The germline gives CDR1 MNHEY, CDR2 SMNVEV (reference sequence). The CDR3 sequence: CASRTGFQSTDTQYF. DNA for the CDR3: TGTGCCAGCAGGACGGGATTTCAATCCACAGACACTCAGTATTTT.

The CDR3 loop reads CASSLRFGQGRADTQYF. The CDR3 nucleotides are TGTGCCAGCAGTTTAAGGTTCGGACAGGGTAGGGCAGATACGCAGTATTTT. The chain has TRBV27 and TRBJ2-3; 8 bases are shared with TRBD1. In germline, CDR1 is MNHEY, CDR2 SMNVEV (reference sequence). This CDR3 contains 17 residues. Trimming removed 2 bases from V and 4 bases from J; junction bases left unmatched: 11.

As for this clonotype: Germline is not matched at one junction end, which may reflect a read error. CDR3 residues: CASRVNGGSVTDTQYF. CDR3 nucleotide sequence: TGTGCCAGCAGGGTAAACGGGGGTTCGGTCACAGATACCCAGTATTTT. This chain uses TRBV27 with TRBJ2-3, with D possibly matching TRBD2 (6 bases). This CDR3 comprises 16 residues. In germline, CDR1 is MNHEY, CDR2 SMNVEV (reference sequence).

The chain couples TRBV11-2 to TRBJ2-5, with TRBD1 identical over 7 bases. Germline V gives CDR1 SGHAT, CDR2 FQNNGV. After removal of 5 bases from V and 7 bases from J, the junction contained 7 bases not matched to a gene. CDR3 length: 13 amino acids. The CDR3 protein is CASSKGQPGTQYF. The CDR3 coding sequence is TGTGCCAGCAGCAAGGGACAGCCAGGGACCCAGTACTTC. The whole variable domain, remainder taken from reference TRBV11-2 and TRBJ2-5, is EAGVAQSPRYKIIEKRQSVAFWCNPISGHATLYWYQQILGQGPKLLIQFQNNGVVDDSQLPKDRFSAERLKGVDSTLKIQPAKLEDSAVYLCASSKGQPGTQYFGPGTRLLVL.

The table lists this clonotype with many counts. The chain recombines TRBV6-1 with TRBJ1-4, with a weak D call TRBD1 (5 bases). The germline V gene has CDR1 MNHNS and CDR2 SASEGT. The CDR3 is 16 amino acids. V lost 6 bases and J lost 4, with 18 bases in between. CDR3 residues: CASRLTQARSNEKLFF. The CDR3 bases are TGTGCCAGCAGACTAACACAGGCTAGGAGTAATGAAAAACTGTTTTTT.

Points on this clonotype: At one end the junction does not follow the germline gene, possibly because of a read error. This chain joins TRBV6-1 and TRBJ2-3; D not certain. The germline CDR1 and CDR2 sequences are MNHNS and SASEGT. This CDR3 comprises 14 residues. The CDR3: CAGSLASSTDAQYF. CDR3 bases: TGTGCCGGCAGTCTGGCTTCGAGCACCGATGCGCAGTACTTT.

This clonotype qualifies as medium-sized. The chain recombines TRBV11-3 with TRBJ2-1; TRBD2 matches 8 bases. In germline, CDR1 is SGHNT, CDR2 YENEEA. This CDR3 contains 16 residues. Trimming took 1 base from V and 8 from J; bases not matched to a gene: 10. CDR3 DNA: TGTGCCAGCAGCTTAGGGTCCCTAGCGGGTCGGGATGAGCAGTTCTTC. Amino acid sequence: CASSLGSLAGRDEQFF.

J is TRBJ2-5 and V is TRBV7-8, with TRBD2 matching over 10 bases. CDR1 and CDR2 (germline): SGHVS, FQNEAQ. With 5 bases clipped from V and 7 bases from J, the junction kept 16 bases outside the gene matches. The CDR3 has 17 amino acids. CDR3 amino acids: CASSPSLGLAGVGTQYF. DNA of the CDR3: TGTGCCAGCAGCCCTTCGCTGGGGCTAGCGGGAGTGGGGACCCAGTACTTC.

The CDR3 reads CASSMREYNEQFF. The DNA for the CDR3 is TGTGCCAGCAGTATGAGGGAGTACAATGAGCAGTTCTTC. The chain has TRBV6-1 and TRBJ2-1; D is possibly TRBD2 (5 bases). Germline values: CDR1 MNHNS, CDR2 SASEGT. The CDR3 runs 13 residues. Trimming took off 5 bases at V and 4 bases at J, with 9 bases between the two ends.

V and J are TRBV6-1 and TRBJ2-2, with D unclear. This CDR3 contains 15 residues. Germline V gene lookup returns CDR1 MNHNS and CDR2 SASEGT. The V end lost 6 bases, the J end lost 16 bases, and 27 bases lay between the germline ends. The CDR3 DNA is TGTGCCAGCAGACTCCAGGCTGGAATTACAGATACGCAGTTTTTT. This sequence encodes CASRLQAGITDTQFF.

This clonotype was recorded many times. The chain is built from TRBV6-1 and TRBJ1-1; D unresolved. V was cut by 6 bases and J by 0 bases, with 14 bases left in between. The CDR3 sequence is 15 residues long. Germline V gene lookup returns CDR1 MNHNS and CDR2 SASEGT. This CDR3 reads CASSTRRQLNTEAFF. As DNA, the CDR3 is TGTGCCAGCAGCACTAGGCGGCAGCTGAACACTGAAGCTTTCTTT.

A note on this clonotype: The germline gene is not matched at one end of the junction; a read error may be the cause. This chain uses TRBV6-1 with TRBJ2-3; 7 bases match TRBD1. The length of the CDR3 is 15 residues. Germline values: CDR1 MNHNS, CDR2 SASEGT. CDR3 coding DNA: TGTGCCAGGGGTTCCGGACAGGTCGGTACAGATACGCAGTATTTC. Protein: CARGSGQVGTDTQYF.

The gene calls are TRBV6-1 and TRBJ2-5, with 7 bases matching TRBD1. V lost 11 bases, J lost 3 bases, and 12 bases stayed unmatched. Germline assignment: CDR1 MNHNS and CDR2 SASEGT. The CDR3 runs to 14 residues. CDR3 nucleotides: TGTGCCGGCAACAGGGGCCGTGACAAAGAGACCCAGTACTTC. Translating gives CAGNRGRDKETQYF.

This clonotype was counted a single time. J is TRBJ2-5 and V is TRBV5-6, with D possibly being TRBD1 (5 bases). Germline V gene sequence: CDR1 SGHDT, CDR2 YYEEEE. The CDR3 loop spans 15 amino acids. V was clipped by 4 bases and J by 5 bases, with 18 bases between them. CDR3 DNA sequence: TGTGCCAGCAGCAGCAACAGGTGGAGTAGGGAGACCCAGTACTTC. Its translation: CASSSNRWSRETQYF.

The chain joins TRBV6-2 or TRBV6-3 to TRBJ2-4; D perhaps matches TRBD1 (5 bases). The tail of the sequence fits TRBJ2-1 better, so the J call may be wrong. The germline CDR1 and CDR2 sequences are MNHEY and SVGEGT. The CDR3 consists of 16 residues. For the CDR3, the DNA is TGTGCCAGCAGTTTCAATGACAGACAGATTTCCTACGAGCAGTTCTTC. Translation: CASSFNDRQISYEQFF.

With respect to this clonotype: The junction departs from the called germline gene at one end, perhaps through a read error. The J gene is TRBJ2-4, the V gene TRBV6-1; D might be TRBD2 (5 bases). The CDR3 is 13 amino acids. The germline V gene has CDR1 MNHNS and CDR2 SASEGT. This CDR3 is CASGLRGKNVQYF. CDR3 DNA sequence: TGTGCCAGCGGGCTCAGAGGGAAAAACGTTCAGTACTTC.